The rows below give T cell receptor beta chains drawn from one sample of a study of blood T cell repertoires in COVID-19. Sequencing used immunoSEQ multiplex PCR; TCRdb keeps in-frame clones, though not all of them. The table lists fewer than 500,000 clones, approximately 90% of them singletons. Sequencing was performed on PBMCs or T cells enriched from blood (not recorded which). All receptors derive from a woman younger than 30 with acute COVID-19. Both conserved end residues are part of each CDR3. D genes are given only for firm matches. Clone size is stated in some rows and not others, as once, few, many or a class when expanded.

size	D	V	J	DNA	CDR3
.	.	TRBV5-5	TRBJ1-1	TGTGCCAGCAGCCCCCGAGGAAGGGCGGGGTCTACTGAAGCTTTCTTT	CASSPRGRAGSTEAFF
.	TRBD2	TRBV27	TRBJ2-4	TGTGCCAGCAGGCCGGGGGGTAGGTTGTTAGCCGTCGGGAACATTCAGTACTTC	CASRPGGRLLAVGNIQYF
.	TRBD1	TRBV7-3	TRBJ1-1	TGTGCCAGTACGCAACAGGGGACTGAAGCTTTCTTT	CASTQQGTEAFF
once	TRBD1	TRBV13	TRBJ2-6	TGTGCCAGCAGCTTGGTGGGACAGTCTTTCTCTGGGGCCAACGTCCTGACTTTC	CASSLVGQSFSGANVLTF
.	.	TRBV2	TRBJ2-2	TGTGCCAGCAGTCCAGGGAACACCGGGGAGCTGTTTTTT	CASSPGNTGELFF
.	.	TRBV5-1	TRBJ2-5	TGCGCCAGCAGCTTGTCGGGAGAGACCCAGTACTTC	CASSLSGETQYF
.	TRBD1	TRBV6-5	TRBJ1-4	TGTGCCAGCAGTTACTCAGTCGGGACAGGGGATGAAAAACTGTTTTTT	CASSYSVGTGDEKLFF
.	.	TRBV25-1	TRBJ1-2	TGTGCCAGCAGTATCCTCGGGGGGGGCAACTATGGCTACACCTTC	CASSILGGGNYGYTF
.	TRBD1	TRBV7-2	TRBJ2-1	TGTGCCAGCAGCACGGGACAGGGTCTACGATACAATGAGCAGTTCTTC	CASSTGQGLRYNEQFF
.	TRBD1	TRBV7-8	TRBJ1-6	TGTGCCAGCAGCAAAGGACAGGGAAGTAATTCACCCCTCCACTTT	CASSKGQGSNSPLHF
few	.	TRBV2	TRBJ1-4	TGTGCCAGCAGTGTCTCCGGCCGCGGCGATGAAAAACTGTTTTTT	CASSVSGRGDEKLFF
.	.	TRBV7-2	TRBJ2-7	TGTGCCAGCAGCTCCCCCGCCTACGAGCAGTACTTC	CASSSPAYEQYF
.	.	TRBV20-1	TRBJ2-7	TGCAGTGCCACCGCATTCGGCGAGCAGTACTTC	CSATAFGEQYF
.	.	TRBV19	TRBJ2-3	TGTGCCAGTAGACAACAGGGATCGCTAGATACGCAGTATTTT	CASRQQGSLDTQYF
once	TRBD1	TRBV6-4	TRBJ1-1	TGTGCCAGCAGAGTGACAGGGGTGGGCGCTGAAGCTTTCTTT	CASRVTGVGAEAFF
.	TRBD1	TRBV18	TRBJ2-5	TGTGCCAGCTCACCACCGGTTCCAGGGGGAGAGACCCAGTACTTC	CASSPPVPGGETQYF
.	.	TRBV18	TRBJ1-3	TGTGCCAGCTCACTCCACCACTTAAGTAACTCTGGAAACACCATATATTTT	CASSLHHLSNSGNTIYF
.	TRBD2	TRBV7-9	TRBJ2-1	TGTGCCAGCAGCTTAGGGGGGACTATTCAGGTTAATGAGCAGTTCTTC	CASSLGGTIQVNEQFF
.	.	TRBV5-4	TRBJ1-3	TGTGCCAGCAGCTTGAAAAGGGAGGCTGGAAACACCATATATTTT	CASSLKREAGNTIYF
.	.	TRBV28	TRBJ2-2	TGTGCCAGCAGTTTAAGTCTAGCGCTAGCCGAGGGGGAGCTGTTTTTT	CASSLSLALAEGELFF
.	.	TRBV28	TRBJ1-5	TGTGCCAGCGTACGCAGGGGAGAGGGCAATCAGCCCCAGCATTTT	CASVRRGEGNQPQHF
.	.	TRBV6-1	TRBJ2-7	TGTGCCAGCAGTGAAGGCGGGGTCACCTACGAGCAGTACTTC	CASSEGGVTYEQYF
.	.	TRBV12-3/TRBV12-4	TRBJ2-2	TGTGCCAGCAGCCAACAGGTTACCGGGGAGCTGTTTTTT	CASSQQVTGELFF
.	TRBD1	TRBV7-8	TRBJ1-3	TGTGCCAGCAGCTTAGTAAACAGGGGTGGAAACACCATATATTTT	CASSLVNRGGNTIYF
.	.	TRBV2	TRBJ2-7	TGTGCCAGCAGTCGGACATCCAACTCCTACGAGCAGTACTTC	CASSRTSNSYEQYF
.	TRBD1	TRBV4-2	TRBJ2-7	TGTGCCAGCAGCCAAGAAGGGGGCGGGTCCCCCTACGAGCAGTACTTC	CASSQEGGGSPYEQYF
.	TRBD1	TRBV15	TRBJ2-2	TGTGCCACCAAAGACAGGGGGCTAAACACCGGGGAGCTGTTTTTT	CATKDRGLNTGELFF
.	TRBD1	TRBV19	TRBJ1-1	TGTGCCAGTAGTGGTCGACAGGGGGCGTCGAGAACTGAAGCTTTCTTT	CASSGRQGASRTEAFF